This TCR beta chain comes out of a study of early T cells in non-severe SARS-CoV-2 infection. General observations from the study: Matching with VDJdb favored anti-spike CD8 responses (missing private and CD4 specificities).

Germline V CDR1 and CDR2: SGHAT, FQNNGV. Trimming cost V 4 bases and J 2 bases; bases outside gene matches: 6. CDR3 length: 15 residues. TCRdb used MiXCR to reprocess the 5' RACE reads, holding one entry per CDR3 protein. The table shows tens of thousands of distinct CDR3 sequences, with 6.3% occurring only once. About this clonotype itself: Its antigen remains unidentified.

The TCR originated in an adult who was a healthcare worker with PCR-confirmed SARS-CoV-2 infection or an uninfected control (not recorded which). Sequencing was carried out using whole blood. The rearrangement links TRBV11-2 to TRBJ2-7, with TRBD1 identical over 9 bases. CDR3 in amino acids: CASSSPGQGPYEQYF. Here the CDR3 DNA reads TGTGCCAGCAGCTCACCGGGACAGGGCCCCTACGAGCAGTACTTC.